This T cell receptor (beta chain) comes out of a study of blood T cell repertoires in COVID-19. Study summary: The study drew acute and convalescent COVID-19 samples from the United States, Italy and Spain. T cells, B-cell-depleted T cells, or PBMCs provided the cDNA or gDNA that served as material.

Per the authors' pipeline: It was from reference gene primer amplification that nucleated cell counts were estimated. Clones were sequenced by immunoSEQ multiplex PCR, and TCRdb holds only the in-frame ones, with some missing. The V and J calls and clone size were taken over from that table, and D and trimming were inferred from the DNA. The repertoire includes fewer than 150,000 clones, about 90% of them detected once, and around 18% sits in the top ten. Germline V gene sequence: CDR1 SSHAT, CDR2 FNYEAQ (reference sequence). There are 13 residues in the CDR3. The V gene lost 3 bases and the J gene lost 5 bases, with 10 bases spanning the gap.

This clonotype was obtained from a woman aged 50 to 65 who had recovered from COVID-19. The sequenced sample was peripheral blood. The chain employs TRBV7-7 and TRBJ2-5, with D uncertain. The CDR3 here is CASSLNWQETQYF. CDR3 in DNA: TGTGCCAGCAGCTTGAATTGGCAGGAGACCCAGTACTTC.